The entry below describes one T cell receptor beta chain. Its specificity is not known. This CDR3 spans 13 amino acids. The germline gives CDR1 SGHDT, CDR2 YYEEEE. TCRdb re-called the 5' RACE reads; one entry per CDR3 protein, DNA not given. The listing contains around 190,000 distinct CDR3 sequences. The data were taken from a study of monozygotic twins with inflammatory bowel disease. Study-level results: Support for a single strong signal or clonotype associated with IBD was absent. People with IBD had fewer clonotypes in common with others than healthy twins did, especially with disease activity.

V usage is TRBV5-6 and J usage is TRBJ2-3; no DNA is available, so the TRBD1 call from TCRdb remains unchecked. Sequencing input: blood. The receptor was isolated from a human donor with ulcerative colitis or Crohn's disease, or a healthy co-twin of an affected twin (not recorded which). CDR3 sequence reads: CASRRTPTDTQYF.